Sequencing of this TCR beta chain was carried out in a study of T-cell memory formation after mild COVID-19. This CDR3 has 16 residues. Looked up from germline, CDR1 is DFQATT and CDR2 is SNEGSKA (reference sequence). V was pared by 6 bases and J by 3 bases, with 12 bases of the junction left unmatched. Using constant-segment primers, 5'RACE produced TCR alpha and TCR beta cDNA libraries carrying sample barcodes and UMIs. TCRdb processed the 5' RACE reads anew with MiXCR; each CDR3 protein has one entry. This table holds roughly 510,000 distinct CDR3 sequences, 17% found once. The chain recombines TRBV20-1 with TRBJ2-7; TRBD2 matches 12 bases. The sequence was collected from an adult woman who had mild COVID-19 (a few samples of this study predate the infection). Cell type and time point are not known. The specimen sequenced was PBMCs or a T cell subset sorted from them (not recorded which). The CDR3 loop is CSAPEGLAGKYYEQYF. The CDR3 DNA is TGCAGTGCCCCCGAAGGACTAGCGGGGAAATACTACGAGCAGTACTTC.